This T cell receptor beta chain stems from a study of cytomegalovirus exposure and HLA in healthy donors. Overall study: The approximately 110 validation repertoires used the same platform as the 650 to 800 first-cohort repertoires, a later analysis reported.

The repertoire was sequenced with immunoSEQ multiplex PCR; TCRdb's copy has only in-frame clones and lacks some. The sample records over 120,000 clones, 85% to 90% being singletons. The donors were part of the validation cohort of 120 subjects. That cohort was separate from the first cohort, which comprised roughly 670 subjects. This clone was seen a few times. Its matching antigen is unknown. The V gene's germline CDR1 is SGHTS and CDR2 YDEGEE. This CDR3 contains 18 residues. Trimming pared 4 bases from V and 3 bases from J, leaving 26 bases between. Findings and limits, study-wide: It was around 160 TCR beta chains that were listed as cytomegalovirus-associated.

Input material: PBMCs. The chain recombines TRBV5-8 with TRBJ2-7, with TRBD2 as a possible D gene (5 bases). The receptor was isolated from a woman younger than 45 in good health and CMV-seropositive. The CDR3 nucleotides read TGTGCCAGCAGCAAGTCCGACTTTTTCGGACTGAGCCTCTACGAGCAGTACTTC. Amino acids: CASSKSDFFGLSLYEQYF.